Following are 17 T cell receptor beta chains from one sample sequenced in a study of shared clonotypes between healthy human individuals. The method was immunoSEQ multiplex PCR; TCRdb's version includes in-frame clones alone and lacks a portion of them. The sample holds approximately 1.1 million clones, approximately 80% seen once. The sequenced material came from memory CD4+ T cells from PBMCs. Specified subset: CD45RA-negative fraction. The receptors derive from a man aged 18-30 years in good health. Some clones in this sample may be carry-over from other donors' samples.

CDR3 in amino acids: CASSGGGDSGNTIYF. DNA of the CDR3: TGTGCCAGCAGTGGAGGGGGAGACTCTGGAAACACCATATATTTT. The chain has TRBV28 and TRBJ1-3; possibly TRBD1 for D (6 bases). Trimming removed 5 bases at V and 0 bases at J, with 11 bases between. Germline V gene lookup returns CDR1 MDHEN and CDR2 SYDVKM. There are 15 residues in the CDR3.

The chain employs TRBV18 and TRBJ2-1; 8 bases are shared with TRBD1. The V segment lost 10 bases and the J segment 4 bases; nucleotides outside the gene matches: 6. Germline V gene lookup returns CDR1 KGHSH and CDR2 LQKENI. The CDR3 is made up of 13 amino acids. For the CDR3, the DNA is TGTGCCACCGGGGACAGGAGATACAATGAGCAGTTCTTC. Its translation: CATGDRRYNEQFF.

This chain links TRBV28 with TRBJ1-4; no clear D gene. Trimming shortened V by 1 base and J by 8 bases, and 11 bases separated the two germline ends. The CDR3 is 14 residues long. The germline V gene encodes CDR1 MDHEN and CDR2 SYDVKM. The CDR3 reads CASSLSPIREKLFF. DNA of the CDR3: TGTGCCAGCAGTTTATCCCCAATCCGGGAAAAACTGTTTTTT.

This clone was seen a few times. V is TRBV5-4 and J is TRBJ1-1; no definite D call. This CDR3 has 14 residues. Deletions cut 4 bases from V and 1 base from J, with 11 bases between. Per germline, CDR1 SGHNT and CDR2 YYREEE (reference sequence). The CDR3: CASSPRPQNTEAFF. The DNA for the CDR3 is TGTGCCAGCAGCCCCAGACCGCAGAACACTGAAGCTTTCTTT.

In DNA, the CDR3 is TGTGCTTCTAGAGGACAGGAGGTGGGGCGCGCTGAAGCTTTCTTT. It is translated as CASRGQEVGRAEAFF. This rearrangement joins TRBV30 to TRBJ1-1, with TRBD1 identical over 7 bases. The CDR3 has 15 residues. The germline V gene has CDR1 GTSNPN and CDR2 SVGIG (reference sequence).

The J gene is TRBJ2-2, the V gene TRBV5-6; 8 bases are shared with TRBD1. The J call is in doubt because the DNA end fits TRBJ1-3 better. Germline CDR1 and CDR2: SGHDT and YYEEEE. The CDR3 extends over 15 amino acids. The CDR3 here is CASSLGQGNGNTIYF. In DNA, the CDR3 is TGTGCCAGCAGCCTTGGACAGGGAAATGGAAACACCATATATTTT.

This sequence joins TRBV6-1 and TRBJ1-4; 7 positions agree with TRBD1. V shed 4 bases and J 4 bases; nucleotides not matched to a gene: 6. The CDR3 runs to 15 residues. Germline V gene lookup returns CDR1 MNHNS and CDR2 SASEGT. Here the CDR3 reads CASSGRQGHNEKLFF. As DNA, the CDR3 is TGTGCCAGCAGTGGCAGACAGGGCCATAATGAAAAACTGTTTTTT.

V gene TRBV6-6 combines with J gene TRBJ2-1; D unresolved. The CDR3 has 15 amino acids. Trimming left V 2 bases short and J 8 bases short, with 16 bases between. Germline V gene lookup returns CDR1 MNHNY and CDR2 SVGAGI (reference sequence). In DNA form, the CDR3 reads TGTGCCAGCAGTTACCGGTCGTATTTAGGCGATGAGCAGTTCTTC. This sequence encodes CASSYRSYLGDEQFF.

This clone was seen only a few times. The chain has TRBV15 and TRBJ1-2; weak D call: TRBD1 (5 bases). Trimming took off 3 bases at V and 8 bases at J, with 13 bases between the two ends. The CDR3 is 13 residues long. Looked up from germline, CDR1 is LNHNV and CDR2 is YYDKDF (reference sequence). The CDR3 DNA reads TGTGCCACCAGCAGTCTCCGGGGGGACGGCTACACCTTC. It codes for CATSSLRGDGYTF.

This chain uses TRBV5-4 with TRBJ1-1, with no clear D. The CDR3 covers 15 residues. V shed 2 bases and J shed 1 base, with 12 bases lying between them. From germline, CDR1 is SGHNT and CDR2 YYREEE (reference sequence). CDR3 amino acids: CASSFTAQSNTEAFF. Here the CDR3 DNA reads TGTGCCAGCAGCTTTACAGCACAATCGAACACTGAAGCTTTCTTT.

For this clone: Distinct nucleotide sequences in the sample also encode this CDR3. The rearrangement uses TRBV28 and TRBJ1-2, with 7 nucleotides matching TRBD1. The CDR3 spans 14 residues. V gave up 6 bases and J gave up 4 bases; unmatched junction bases: 8. Germline assignment: CDR1 MDHEN and CDR2 SYDVKM. CDR3 DNA sequence: TGTGCCAGCAGCCCTACAGGGGTTCCCTATGGCTACACCTTC. Translated: CASSPTGVPYGYTF.

The chain recombines TRBV5-1 with TRBJ1-4; no clear D gene. This CDR3 spans 15 amino acids. Trimming removed 0 bases at V and 5 bases at J, with 11 bases between. Looked up from germline, CDR1 is SGHRS and CDR2 is YFSETQ. The CDR3 coding sequence is TGCGCCAGCAGCTTGGAGGGTAGGGAAAATGAAAAACTGTTTTTT. Its protein product is CASSLEGRENEKLFF.

The chain employs TRBV5-1 and TRBJ2-3; the D is unclear. The length of the CDR3 is 15 residues. V was shortened by 2 bases and J by 0 bases, with 10 bases between the two germline ends. Germline loops: CDR1 SGHRS, CDR2 YFSETQ. For the CDR3, the DNA is TGCGCCAGCAGCTTTGGGATATCGAGCACAGATACGCAGTATTTT. Protein product: CASSFGISSTDTQYF.

CDR3: CASALAGQIGNTIYF. Here the CDR3 DNA reads TGTGCCAGCGCCTTGGCTGGACAGATAGGAAACACCATATATTTT. V gene TRBV28 combines with J gene TRBJ1-3; a possible D gene is TRBD1 (6 bases). V was cut by 8 bases and J by 4 bases, with 18 bases left in between. This CDR3 contains 15 residues. Germline assignment: CDR1 MDHEN and CDR2 SYDVKM.

This clone was counted once. The sample holds other DNA sequences that translate to the same CDR3. The chain employs TRBV4-2 and TRBJ2-2, with no clear D. This CDR3 contains 13 residues. The germline V gene has CDR1 LGHNA and CDR2 YNFKEQ. Trimming took off 0 bases at V and 4 bases at J, with 3 bases between the two ends. The CDR3 loop reads CASSQDLTGELFF. CDR3 nucleotides: TGTGCCAGCAGCCAAGACCTCACCGGGGAGCTGTTTTTT.

On this clone itself: Distinct nucleotide sequences in the sample also encode this CDR3. The chain uses TRBV20-1 and TRBJ1-5; D uncertain. Trimming stripped 3 bases from V and 7 bases from J, with 7 bases between. The germline V gene encodes CDR1 DFQATT and CDR2 SNEGSKA (reference sequence). CDR3 length: 11 residues. The chain's CDR3 is CSASGGQPQHF. Here the CDR3 DNA reads TGCAGTGCTAGTGGTGGCCAGCCCCAGCATTTT.

The rearrangement joins TRBV9 to TRBJ2-3; tentatively, D is TRBD2 (6 bases). The CDR3 runs to 13 residues. The V end was cut by 0 bases, the J end by 5 bases, with 7 bases between. Per the germline V gene, CDR1 is SGDLS and CDR2 is YYNGEE. The CDR3 DNA is TGTGCCAGCAGCGTAGCGGGAGAAGATACGCAGTATTTT. As protein: CASSVAGEDTQYF.